This entry describes one T cell receptor beta chain. The ends were cut back, 8 bases at V and 2 bases at J, with 11 bases in the middle. The CDR3 has 13 residues. Germline CDR1 is ENHRY and CDR2 is SYGVKD. The data are from a study of T-cell reconstitution after alpha-beta-depleted transplantation in children. Preparation of the TCRbeta library was carried out with unique molecular identifiers. TCRdb fed the PCR reads into MiXCR, producing one record per CDR3 protein. The data contain about 470,000 distinct CDR3 sequences, 43% of them singletons. Sequencing used PBMCs, obtained before TCRalphabeta/CD19-depleted stem cell transplant. The receptor's source is a girl aged 2-9 years with aplastic anemia, due to receive a stem cell transplant. The V gene is TRBV10-3, the J gene TRBJ2-3; D gene uncertain. The CDR3 sequence: CAISETTTDTQYF. For the CDR3, the DNA is TGTGCCATCTCTGAAACGACCACAGATACGCAGTATTTT.